The 29 T cell receptor beta chains listed next were all sequenced from one sample in a study of cytomegalovirus exposure and HLA in healthy donors (dated by TCRdb to about 2017). The library was built by means of the immunoSEQ multiplex PCR assay. For the multiplex PCR, a mixture combining 60 forward primers for TCR Vbeta segments and 13 reverse primers for TCR Jbeta segments was used. The table comes from immuneACCESS by way of TCRdb, which keeps in-frame sequences with V and J called. Part of the clones is missing from these tables; in studies checked, under half for an unresolved V gene and the rest for unknown reasons. For this sample, the table gives about 67,000 clones. The ten largest make up about 16% of the sample. Input material: PBMCs. These receptors were collected from a boy younger than 18 in good health and CMV-seronegative.

The CDR3 here is CASTKSAGANSPLHF. CDR3 bases: TGTGCCAGCACCAAAAGCGCGGGTGCCAATTCACCCCTCCACTTT. V gene TRBV25-1 combines with J gene TRBJ1-6; no clear D. Germline CDR1 reads MGHDK; CDR2 reads SYGVNS. V shed 7 bases and J shed 7 bases, with 17 bases lying between them. The CDR3 is 15 amino acids.

The genes are TRBV7-8 and TRBJ1-6; 7 bases are a match to TRBD1. Germline V lookup: CDR1 SGHVS, CDR2 FQNEAQ. The V segment lost 1 base and the J segment 10 bases; nucleotides outside the gene matches: 7. The CDR3 has 15 amino acids. In nucleotides, the CDR3 is TGTGCCAGCAGCTTAGTGGGGCAGGGGGGATCACCCCTCCACTTT. Protein: CASSLVGQGGSPLHF.

CDR3 bases: TGCAGCGTTGAATTGGACAGGGCGCCCGTGGGGAAACTGTTTTTT. Translation: CSVELDRAPVGKLFF. V is TRBV29-1 and J is TRBJ1-4; 8 bases fit TRBD1. Unmatched junction bases numbered 13, after V lost 2 bases and J lost 11 bases. The CDR3 covers 15 residues. Germline V gene lookup returns CDR1 SQVTM and CDR2 ANQGSEA.

The chain couples TRBV7-8 to TRBJ2-5, with 14 bases that match TRBD2. V lost 5 bases to trimming and J lost 5 bases; unmatched junction nucleotides: 4. In germline, CDR1 is SGHVS, CDR2 FQNEAQ. The CDR3 loop spans 15 amino acids. The CDR3 region is CASSMGLAGVETQYF. Here the CDR3 DNA reads TGTGCCAGCAGCATGGGACTAGCGGGGGTGGAGACCCAGTACTTC.

V is TRBV19 and J is TRBJ2-7; TRBD2 matches at 9 bases. V shed 5 bases and J 3 bases; nucleotides not matched to a gene: 5. Germline V lookup: CDR1 LNHDA, CDR2 SQIVND (reference sequence). This CDR3 is built from 14 residues. The CDR3 region has the DNA TGTGCCAGTAGTCCTAGCGGGATTAACTACGAGCAGTACTTC. Encoded protein: CASSPSGINYEQYF.

Remarks on this clone: The junction does not match germline at one end; this may be a read error. Other DNA sequences in this specimen translate into the identical CDR3. The rearrangement links TRBV30 to TRBJ2-3; 7 nucleotides line up with TRBD1. CDR1 GTSNPN and CDR2 SVGIG come from the germline V gene (reference sequence). CDR3 length: 12 amino acids. The CDR3 protein is CALDRSTDTQYF. The CDR3 DNA sequence: TGCGCCCTGGACAGGTCCACAGATACGCAGTATTTT.

The chain uses TRBV5-1 and TRBJ2-1, with D possibly matching TRBD2 (6 bases). This CDR3 is 14 amino acids long. Germline lookup yields CDR1 SGHRS and CDR2 YFSETQ. The germline V and J ends were trimmed by 0 bases and 8 bases, with 12 bases remaining between them. CDR3 nucleotide sequence: TGCGCCAGCAGCTTGGGTGCGGGGCAGGATGAGCAGTTCTTC. Translation gives CASSLGAGQDEQFF.

This chain links TRBV11-2 with TRBJ1-1; 7 bases fit TRBD1. CDR1 is SGHAT and CDR2 is FQNNGV in the germline V gene. The CDR3 has 15 residues. V dropped 5 bases and J dropped 2; count of bases not matched to a gene: 8. The CDR3 nucleotides read TGTGCCAGCAGCCTCCGGTGGGACAGAAACACTGAAGCTTTCTTT. Its translation is CASSLRWDRNTEAFF.

The V call is TRBV19, the J call TRBJ2-5; 11 nucleotides match TRBD2. This CDR3 comprises 16 residues. Germline assignment: CDR1 LNHDA and CDR2 SQIVND (reference sequence). J was trimmed by 3 bases and V by 4 bases; bases with no gene match: 7. Here the CDR3 DNA reads TGTGCCAGTAGTAACCGACTAGCGGGGACGAAAGAGACCCAGTACTTC. This encodes CASSNRLAGTKETQYF.

As to this clone: The sample carries other DNA sequences with the same CDR3. The chain employs TRBV5-1 and TRBJ1-2; the D is unclear. This CDR3 has 13 amino acids. Germline V CDR1 and CDR2: SGHRS, YFSETQ. Trimming removed 0 bases from V and 2 bases from J, with 5 bases in between. The CDR3 is CASSLASNYGYTF. The CDR3 DNA sequence: TGCGCCAGCAGCTTGGCTTCCAACTATGGCTACACCTTC.

The chain links TRBV30 to TRBJ1-1; D is undetermined. Looked up from germline, CDR1 is GTSNPN and CDR2 is SVGIG (reference sequence). The V gene lost 3 bases and the J gene lost 1 base, with 6 bases spanning the gap. The length of the CDR3 is 12 residues. The CDR3 nucleotides read TGTGCCTGGAGGCGGAGGAACACTGAAGCTTTCTTT. Amino acid sequence: CAWRRRNTEAFF.

The chain is built from TRBV6-5 and TRBJ1-5; D perhaps matches TRBD1 (6 bases). This CDR3 region has 13 residues. Trimming pared 5 bases from V and 11 bases from J, leaving 16 bases between. Germline CDR1 MNHEY, CDR2 SVGAGI. CDR3 DNA: TGTGCCAGCAGTCCTAGGGGGGGCTGGTCCCAGCATTTT. It encodes CASSPRGGWSQHF.

The chain carries TRBV29-1 and TRBJ2-3; TRBD2 might be the D (5 bases). There are 12 residues in the CDR3. Trimming removed 7 bases from V and 1 base from J, with 9 bases in between. Germline CDR1 and CDR2: SQVTM and ANQGSEA. For the CDR3, the DNA is TGCAGCGCCGGGATCGGCACAGATACGCAGTATTTT. This translates into CSAGIGTDTQYF.

The gene calls are TRBV6-1 and TRBJ1-2; 8 positions agree with TRBD1. The CDR3 consists of 15 residues. Germline lookup yields CDR1 MNHNS and CDR2 SASEGT. V was clipped by 2 bases and J by 4 bases; unmatched bases: 6. The CDR3 loop reads CASSEPGGAGYGYTF. CDR3 DNA: TGTGCCAGCAGTGAACCAGGGGGCGCGGGCTATGGCTACACCTTC.

The chain couples TRBV29-1 to TRBJ2-1, with D possibly TRBD2 on 6 matching bases. The V end was cut by 4 bases, the J end by 5 bases, with 21 bases between. The CDR3 has 16 residues. CDR1 and CDR2 (germline): SQVTM, ANQGSEA. DNA of the CDR3: TGCAGCGTTGTTATCCTCCCGGGACTGAGAAACAATGAGCAGTTCTTC. Its translation is CSVVILPGLRNNEQFF.

The chain joins TRBV5-1 to TRBJ2-5; 13 bases align to TRBD2. Germline loops: CDR1 SGHRS, CDR2 YFSETQ. The ends lost 4 bases at V and 5 bases at J; junction bases unmatched: 5. The CDR3 contains 15 residues. The CDR3 loop reads CASSPGLAGAETQYF. CDR3 DNA sequence: TGCGCCAGCAGCCCTGGACTAGCGGGGGCGGAGACCCAGTACTTC. Full variable domain (outside the CDR3, taken from reference TRBV5-1 and TRBJ2-5): KAGVTQTPRYLIKTRGQQVTLSCSPISGHRSVSWYQQTPGQGLQFLFEYFSETQRNKGNFPGRFSGRQFSNSRSEMNVSTLELGDSALYLCASSPGLAGAETQYFGPGTRLLVL.

The CDR3: CASSQGGSSDQPQHF. The CDR3 nucleotides read TGCGCCAGCAGCCAAGGAGGCAGCTCCGACCAGCCCCAGCATTTT. This chain connects TRBV4-3 to TRBJ1-5; no definite D call. In germline, CDR1 is LGHNA, CDR2 YSLEER. The CDR3 sequence is 15 residues long. V lost 1 base, J lost 7 bases, and 14 bases lay in between.

This rearrangement joins TRBV11-2 to TRBJ2-7; D gene uncertain. This CDR3 contains 18 residues. V was trimmed by 0 bases and J by 3 bases, leaving 21 bases between them. Germline CDR1 reads SGHAT; CDR2 reads FQNNGV. CDR3 protein: CASSLDRPPEVQYYEQYF. Here the CDR3 DNA reads TGTGCCAGCAGCTTAGATCGGCCACCCGAGGTCCAATACTACGAGCAGTACTTC.

V is TRBV11-2 and J is TRBJ2-1; possibly TRBD2 for D (6 bases). Trimming took off 9 bases at V and 3 bases at J, with 15 bases between the two ends. CDR3 length: 14 amino acids. In germline, CDR1 is SGHAT, CDR2 FQNNGV. For the CDR3, the DNA is TGTGCCAGTCTCCGGGCGGGAAACTACAATGAGCAGTTCTTC. Translating gives CASLRAGNYNEQFF. Supplemented by reference TRBV11-2 and TRBJ2-1, the full variable domain reads EAGVAQSPRYKIIEKRQSVAFWCNPISGHATLYWYQQILGQGPKLLIQFQNNGVVDDSQLPKDRFSAERLKGVDSTLKIQPAKLEDSAVYLCASLRAGNYNEQFFGPGTRLTVL.

The V and J genes are TRBV30 and TRBJ2-7; D is perhaps TRBD2 (7 bases). CDR1 and CDR2 from the germline V gene are GTSNPN and SVGIG (reference sequence). V was shortened by 2 bases and J by 1 base, with 15 bases between the two germline ends. The CDR3 loop spans 15 amino acids. The CDR3 DNA is TGTGCCTGGAGTCACAAGGGGGGGAGTTCCTACGAGCAGTACTTC. Its protein product is CAWSHKGGSSYEQYF.

CDR3 nucleotide sequence: TGTGCCAGCAGTCCAGCGGGTGGCAAACTGCGGCAGTACTTC. The encoded protein is CASSPAGGKLRQYF. This sequence joins TRBV14 and TRBJ2-7; perhaps TRBD2 as D (6 bases). Trimming cost V 6 bases and J 9 bases, with 21 bases left between them. Germline CDR1 SGHDN, CDR2 FVKESK. CDR3 size: 14 residues.

The chain recombines TRBV4-3 with TRBJ1-3; TRBD1 aligns across 9 bases. Germline loops: CDR1 LGHNA, CDR2 YSLEER. Trimming at V came to 4 bases and at J to 2 bases, leaving 3 bases not matched to a gene. CDR3 length: 15 amino acids. For the CDR3, the DNA is TGCGCCAGCAGCCCCGGGACAGGGACTGGAAACACCATATATTTT. Its protein product is CASSPGTGTGNTIYF.

The chain employs TRBV21-1 and TRBJ2-7; the listed D gene, TRBD1, was not tested against the DNA. TRBV21-1 is a pseudogene segment. The CDR3 is 18 amino acids. In DNA, the CDR3 is TGTGCCAGCAGCAAAGTGGGGACAGGGCGAGGGGACTCCTACGAGCAGTACTTC. It encodes CASSKVGTGRGDSYEQYF.

V gene TRBV2 combines with J gene TRBJ1-2; TRBD1 might be the D (5 bases). V was cut by 1 base and J by 4 bases, with 10 bases left in between. Germline CDR1 SNHLY, CDR2 FYNNEI. The CDR3 covers 14 residues. Here the CDR3 reads CASSEGQGIYGYTF. The CDR3 nucleotides read TGTGCCAGCAGTGAAGGGCAGGGTATCTATGGCTACACCTTC.

The chain recombines TRBV9 with TRBJ2-7; perhaps TRBD2 as D (6 bases). The germline V gene has CDR1 SGDLS and CDR2 YYNGEE. Trimming took 0 bases from V and 3 from J, leaving 13 bases between them. The CDR3 has 15 residues. CDR3 residues: CASSVGSGAVYEQYF. DNA for the CDR3: TGTGCCAGCAGCGTAGGATCGGGAGCGGTCTACGAGCAGTACTTC.

V gene TRBV15 combines with J gene TRBJ1-2; D call uncertain. Germline CDR1 is LNHNV and CDR2 is YYDKDF (reference sequence). The V end lost 0 bases, the J end lost 6 bases, and 14 bases lay between the germline ends. The CDR3 contains 15 residues. The CDR3 nucleotides read TGTGCCACCAGCAGAGATAGGGAGGCAGGAGATGGCTACACCTTC. This codes for CATSRDREAGDGYTF. Full variable domain (outside the CDR3, taken from reference TRBV15 and TRBJ1-2): DAMVIQNPRYQVTQFGKPVTLSCSQTLNHNVMYWYQQKSSQAPKLLFHYYDKDFNNEADTPDNFQSRRPNTSFCFLDIRSPGLGDTAMYLCATSRDREAGDGYTFGSGTRLTVV.

CDR3 nucleotide sequence: TGCGCCAGCAGCCAAGCGGAGGGAAGTCGCTACGAGCAGTACTTC. Translated, it gives CASSQAEGSRYEQYF. The chain is built from TRBV4-3 and TRBJ2-7, with D perhaps TRBD2 (6 bases). Germline lookup yields CDR1 LGHNA and CDR2 YSLEER. This CDR3 spans 15 amino acids. Between the trimmed V and J ends, which lost 1 base and 3 bases, there was a span of 13 bases.

The chain recombines TRBV9 with TRBJ1-2; no firm D call. The CDR3 is made up of 14 amino acids. The germline V gene encodes CDR1 SGDLS and CDR2 YYNGEE. The germline V and J ends were trimmed by 0 bases and 7 bases, with 13 bases remaining between them. The CDR3 loop is CASSVDRQVPGYTF. In nucleotides, the CDR3 is TGTGCCAGCAGCGTAGATCGTCAGGTCCCTGGCTACACCTTC.

V usage is TRBV6-1 and J usage is TRBJ2-3; 12 bases fit TRBD2. CDR1 and CDR2 (germline): MNHNS, SASEGT. J was trimmed by 4 bases and V by 2 bases; bases with no gene match: 13. The CDR3 extends over 19 amino acids. The CDR3 DNA reads as TGTGCCAGCAGTGAATTTGCGACTAGCGGGGGAGTGCAGCCAGATACGCAGTATTTT. Its translation: CASSEFATSGGVQPDTQYF.